The 10 T cell receptor beta chains in this list originate from one sample, sequenced in a study of control samples from healthy donors and cancer patients. The data were produced by immunoSEQ multiplex PCR, yet TCRdb's version contains in-frame clones alone and is incomplete. The table shows 100,000 or so clones, with roughly 92% occurring only once. Sequencing used blood. These receptors all stem from a woman younger than 45 in good health.

The rearrangement uses TRBV4-2 and TRBJ1-3; perhaps TRBD1 as D (6 bases). Trimming stripped 3 bases from V and 0 bases from J, with 12 bases between. The CDR3 has 16 residues. The germline CDR1 and CDR2 sequences are LGHNA and YNFKEQ. The CDR3 DNA follows: TGTGCCAGCAGCCATTTGACAGGTCTCTCTGGAAACACCATATATTTT. It codes for CASSHLTGLSGNTIYF.

The chain has TRBV6-6 and TRBJ1-3, with unresolved D. Per germline, CDR1 MNHNY and CDR2 SVGAGI (reference sequence). The CDR3 spans 14 residues. Trimming stripped 0 bases from V and 7 bases from J, with 10 bases between. CDR3 sequence (DNA): TGTGCCAGCAGTTACTCCTTGGGTTACAACACCATATATTTT. Residues: CASSYSLGYNTIYF.

The chain joins TRBV19 to TRBJ1-2; the match to TRBD1 covers 7 bases. The CDR3 sequence is 18 residues long. The germline CDR1 and CDR2 sequences are LNHDA and SQIVND (reference sequence). V was pared by 7 bases and J by 1 base, with 18 bases of the junction left unmatched. CDR3 sequence: CASTPPPAGGTFNYGYTF. CDR3 in DNA: TGTGCCAGTACCCCCCCTCCGGCAGGGGGTACTTTTAACTATGGCTACACCTTC.

As DNA, the CDR3 is TGTGCCAGCAGCGTTCAGGCGGGGGGTTCCTACGAGCAGTACTTC. It is translated as CASSVQAGGSYEQYF. V gene TRBV9 combines with J gene TRBJ2-7; 8 positions agree with TRBD2. CDR3 length: 15 residues. Germline CDR1 SGDLS, CDR2 YYNGEE. V trimming: 2 bases; J trimming: 1 base; junction bases outside the gene matches: 5. Full variable domain (missing parts from reference TRBV9 and TRBJ2-7): DSGVTQTPKHLITATGQRVTLRCSPRSGDLSVYWYQQSLDQGLQFLIQYYNGEERAKGNILERFSAQQFPDLHSELNLSSLELGDSALYFCASSVQAGGSYEQYFGPGTRLTVT.

This chain joins TRBV5-1 and TRBJ2-2; D remains ambiguous. Deletions cut 0 bases from V and 0 bases from J, with 6 bases between. The CDR3 consists of 15 residues. Germline CDR1 and CDR2: SGHRS and YFSETQ. CDR3 in amino acids: CASSLGLTNTGELFF. CDR3 sequence (DNA): TGCGCCAGCAGCTTGGGCCTGACGAACACCGGGGAGCTGTTTTTT. Combining the CDR3 with reference TRBV5-1 and TRBJ2-2 gives the whole variable domain KAGVTQTPRYLIKTRGQQVTLSCSPISGHRSVSWYQQTPGQGLQFLFEYFSETQRNKGNFPGRFSGRQFSNSRSEMNVSTLELGDSALYLCASSLGLTNTGELFFGEGSRLTVL.

Comment on this clone: Since a much larger clone is just one base distant, this may be a read error. In the same sample, other DNA sequences code for this CDR3. The rearrangement uses TRBV6-4 and TRBJ2-2, with D perhaps matching TRBD1 (6 bases). The CDR3 is 14 amino acids. The germline gives CDR1 MRHNA, CDR2 SNTAGT. The CDR3, as DNA: TGTGCCAGCAGTGTGGGGGCGAACACTGGGGAGCTGTTTTTT. Translation gives CASSVGANTGELFF.

J is TRBJ1-5 and V is TRBV28, with 7 bases aligning to TRBD1. The germline CDR1 and CDR2 sequences are MDHEN and SYDVKM. The CDR3 sequence is 16 residues long. V trimming: 8 bases; J trimming: 7 bases; junction bases outside the gene matches: 17. CDR3 sequence: CASRAAGTAKGQPQHF. CDR3 in DNA: TGTGCCAGCCGTGCGGCCGGGACAGCCAAAGGACAGCCCCAGCATTTT.

This CDR3 is CASSRVSGTEAFF. The CDR3 nucleotides are TGTGCCAGCAGCCGAGTTTCGGGGACTGAAGCTTTCTTT. The V gene is TRBV11-3, the J gene TRBJ1-1; D gene ambiguous. The V gene's germline CDR1 is SGHNT and CDR2 YENEEA. V lost 5 bases, J lost 5 bases, and 12 bases lay in between. The CDR3 has 13 residues.

In its sample, this clone was seen once. In nucleotides, the CDR3 is TGTGCCATCAGTGAGTTGGACAGCTATGGCTACACCTTC. It specifies CAISELDSYGYTF. V and J are TRBV10-3 and TRBJ1-2, with TRBD1 as a possible D gene (6 bases). The V end was cut by 1 base, the J end by 4 bases, with 7 bases between. The germline V gene has CDR1 ENHRY and CDR2 SYGVKD. This CDR3 is 13 amino acids long.

As DNA, the CDR3 is TGTGCCAGCAGCTTAGTGGGCAGGGGTAGAAGCAATCAGCCCCAGCATTTT. Amino acids: CASSLVGRGRSNQPQHF. The V and J genes are TRBV7-9 and TRBJ1-5; tentative D call: TRBD1 (6 bases). The CDR3 runs 17 residues. Germline lookup yields CDR1 SEHNR and CDR2 FQNEAQ (reference sequence). The germline V and J ends were trimmed by 1 base and 1 base, with 14 bases remaining between them.